These 5 T cell receptor beta chains share one sample of origin, sequenced in a study of breast tumors, draining lymph nodes, adjacent tissues. Via MiXCR, TCRdb re-called the multiplex PCR reads, giving one row per CDR3 protein. The repertoire holds about 300,000 distinct CDR3 sequences, 30% to 35% seen once, with more than 0.95% in the top ten. Breast cancer patients provided tissue from their axillary draining lymph nodes. What was sequenced was axillary lymph node tissue. Source of these receptors: a female donor with breast cancer. Some clones in this sample may be carry-over from other donors' samples.

This clonotype was recorded once. The J gene is TRBJ1-2, the V gene TRBV2, with 11 positions matching TRBD1. The CDR3 loop spans 16 amino acids. With 5 bases clipped from V and 5 bases from J, the junction kept 10 bases outside the gene matches. Germline CDR1 SNHLY, CDR2 FYNNEI. CDR3 nucleotides: TGTGCCAGCAGTTATAATACCGGGACAGGGGGGTATGGCTACACCTTC. This codes for CASSYNTGTGGYGYTF.

This clonotype showed up many times. This sequence joins TRBV10-3 and TRBJ1-2; D gene ambiguous. The CDR3 runs to 12 residues. The V end was cut by 10 bases, the J end by 4 bases, with 13 bases between. Germline V lookup: CDR1 ENHRY, CDR2 SYGVKD. CDR3 protein: CATTSGGYGYTF. In nucleotides, the CDR3 is TGTGCCACTACGTCAGGAGGCTATGGCTACACCTTC.

This clonotype was counted once. This chain uses TRBV12-3 or TRBV12-4 with TRBJ2-3; D gene uncertain. V dropped 4 bases and J dropped 2 bases, with 10 bases sitting between them. This CDR3 is 14 amino acids long. The CDR3 nucleotides read TGTGCCAGCAGTTCCCTAGTATACACAGATACGCAGTATTTT. Translating it yields CASSSLVYTDTQYF.

This clonotype has more than one count but fewer than ten. The chain employs TRBV14 and TRBJ2-7; D possibly matches TRBD1 or TRBD2 (5 bases each). Between the trimmed V and J ends, which lost 1 base and 3 bases, there was a span of 16 bases. The CDR3 is 16 residues long. The germline CDR1 and CDR2 sequences are SGHDN and FVKESK. CDR3 residues: CASSQGLGAEIYEQYF. The CDR3 nucleotides are TGTGCCAGCAGCCAAGGACTCGGGGCAGAGATCTACGAGCAGTACTTC.

This sequence joins TRBV5-8 and TRBJ1-1; no firm D call. The V and J ends lost 2 bases and 4 bases respectively, with 12 bases between them. This CDR3 is built from 14 residues. The germline V gene has CDR1 SGHTS and CDR2 YDEGEE. The CDR3 loop reads CASSFRRPRTEAFF. CDR3 DNA sequence: TGTGCCAGCAGCTTTCGCAGGCCGCGCACTGAAGCTTTCTTT.